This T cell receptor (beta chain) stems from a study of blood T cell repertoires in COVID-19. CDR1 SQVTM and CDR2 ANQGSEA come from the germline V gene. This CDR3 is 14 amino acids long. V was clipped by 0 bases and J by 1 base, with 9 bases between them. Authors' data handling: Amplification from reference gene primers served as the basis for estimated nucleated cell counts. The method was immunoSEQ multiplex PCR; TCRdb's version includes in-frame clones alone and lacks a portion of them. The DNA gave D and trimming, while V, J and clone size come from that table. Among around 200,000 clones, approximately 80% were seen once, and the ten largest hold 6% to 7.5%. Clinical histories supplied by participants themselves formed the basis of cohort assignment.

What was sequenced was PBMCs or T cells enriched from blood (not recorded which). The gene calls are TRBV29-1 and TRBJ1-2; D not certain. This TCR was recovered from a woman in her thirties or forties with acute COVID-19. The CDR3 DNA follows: TGCAGCGTTGAAGATCCACAGATTAACTATGGCTACACCTTC. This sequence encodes CSVEDPQINYGYTF.